This T cell receptor (beta chain) appears in the sequencing data of a study of neurological immune-mediated disorders (dated by TCRdb to about 2019). For context, the study as a whole: Among the roughly 35 multiple sclerosis patients, approximately 30 had relapsing-remitting MS and 3 had secondary progressive MS. The roughly 110 TCR-beta libraries included longitudinal samples, technical triplicates and paired sorted CD4+ and CD8+ T-cell subsets alongside PBMC samples. The study compared peripheral blood TCR-beta repertoires of HTLV-I-associated myelopathy (HAM/TSP) patients, multiple sclerosis patients and healthy controls using UMI-based sequencing. Longitudinal HAM/TSP and healthy donors were sampled at 3 time-points each (about 3-40 month intervals). The cohort was made up of approximately 69 subjects, consisting of 15 or so HAM/TSP patients, around 35 multiple sclerosis patients and about 20 healthy controls.

On the study overall, not on this receptor specifically: TCR clonal expansion was highest in HAM/TSP patients and lowest in MS patients, with MS patients falling below even healthy controls. Repertoires from 18 of 34 MS patients were grouped by phylogenetic analysis into a cluster of related CDR3 sequences, suggesting a possible repertoire-level signature. Expanded clones from different subjects shared no identical CDR3 amino acid sequences, which suggests that TCR-beta repertoires were private in all groups. The MS cluster showed no association with clinical or MRI features, and the authors stated that larger cohorts are needed.

This clonotype was seen more than once but under ten times. Its cognate antigen has yet to be identified. No base quality information exists; no much larger clone differs at one position. cDNA synthesis used template-switch 5'RACE with a primer carrying a 10-nucleotide random unique molecular identifier tagging each TCR transcript. Every sequencing run covered 15-18 subjects and yielded more than 160 million TCR-beta sequences. The RNeasy kit was used for extraction of total RNA. Using the KAPA Real-time Library Amplification kit, TCR-beta VDJ regions were amplified with primers for the TCR constant region and the 5'RACE anchor. Sample indexes and Illumina adaptors were added in a first PCR, after which library yield was increased in a second PCR. The roughly 650 bp TCR product was size-selected on a 2% E-gel SizeSelection system after Ampure bead purification. Library quality was checked on a Bioanalyzer, concentration was measured with Qubit, and libraries were quantified with the Kapa Library Quantification kit before pooling. Paired-end 2 x 150 bp sequencing of the libraries was performed on an Illumina HiSeq 2500. To increase sequence diversity, roughly 24-32% phiX was spiked into each library pool. On the authors' methods: The quality-filtered reads were processed with the UMI-based MiGEC pipeline, whose error correction step removed more than 75% of the raw TCR sequences. VDJ genes were aligned to IMGT germline references, and clonotypes were defined by unique CDR3 amino acid sequence plus V-J genes. Clonal expansion, Shannon diversity, and CDR3 relatedness (CalcPairwiseDistances, ClusterSamples) were evaluated with VDJtools, and phylogenetic trees were built with CLCbio workbench. Using coefficient-of-variation modelling across technical triplicates, the study counted a clone as expanded if it had at least 8 unique UMIs. TCRdb trimmed the raw reads at Q25, called clones with MiXCR and kept productive beta chains. Every entry covers one CDR3 protein and lists the most common genes and DNA from its rows. The V and J calls shown here were made by TCRdb, not taken from the authors' results. The sample table records over 75,000 distinct CDR3 sequences; nearly 6% of these occur just once. The top ten clones comprise 7.9% of the sample.

The time point tag for this specimen amounts to: longitudinal time-point 2. Libraries from unsorted PBMCs were made from 2 million PBMCs kept in RNAlater at -80 degrees C until RNA extraction. The multiple sclerosis patients were enrolled in a US clinical protocol that used magnetic resonance imaging to evaluate disease progression. Peripheral blood was subjected to Ficoll-Hypaque density gradient centrifugation to isolate PBMCs, which were then cryopreserved in liquid nitrogen. The CDR3 sequence holds 16 residues, the cysteine and phenylalanine included. The CDR3 DNA has 48 bases and is translated from base 1. As encoded in the germline V gene, CDR1 is SGHRS while CDR2 is YFSETQ. The V end loses 0 bases and the J end loses 0 bases, and a stretch of 7 bases separates them.

This sequence originates from a woman aged 60-75 years with multiple sclerosis. The rearrangement combines TRBV5-1 with TRBJ2-6, with no confident D gene call. The sample taken for sequencing was PBMCs. The DNA is TGCGCCAGCAGCTTGGTTGGGTCCTCTGGGGCCAACGTCCTGACTTTC. Its protein is CASSLVGSSGANVLTF.